This T cell receptor beta chain comes out of a study of blood T cell repertoires in COVID-19. Study details: Both acute and convalescent COVID-19 samples were obtained from the United States, Italy and Spain. PBMCs, B-cell-depleted T cells, or T cells provided the cDNA or gDNA that made up the material.

Original analysis: Amplification from reference gene primers served as the basis for estimated nucleated cell counts. Sequenced by immunoSEQ multiplex PCR; TCRdb stores in-frame clones only, minus some. V and J calls and clone size are copied from that table; D and trimming were computed from the DNA. Of around 70,000 clones listed, roughly 80% were seen once; the top ten hold 4.8%. V lost 5 bases to trimming and J lost 8 bases; unmatched junction nucleotides: 6. Germline V gene lookup returns CDR1 GTSNPN and CDR2 SVGIG (reference sequence). CDR3 length: 14 amino acids. V and J are TRBV30 and TRBJ2-3; 14 positions agree with TRBD2. The sample comprised peripheral blood. The sequence derives from a woman of 80 years or more with active or convalescent COVID-19. This chain's CDR3 is CAWQGLAGASTQYF. The CDR3 DNA reads as TGTGCCTGGCAGGGACTAGCGGGGGCCTCTACGCAGTATTTT.